Included here is one T cell receptor beta chain sequence, with context. Its specific antigen is unknown. The sample holds no much larger clone one base away, and base qualities are not on file. This sample stems from a study of T cell responses to AZD1222 COVID-19 vaccine (dated by TCRdb to the early 2020s). A note on the overall study: A total of about 240 trial participants underwent TCR sequencing, of whom 207 received two doses of AZD1222 and some 26 received two doses of the MenACWY control vaccine. Enrollment into the trials was organized by age into subgroups of 18-55, 56-69 and 70-plus years, and those subgroups contained approximately 150, 30 and 60 TCR-sequenced participants, respectively. What the authors observed across the whole study: Conclusions about previously exposed vaccinees were limited because only a handful of AZD1222 recipients were SARS-CoV-2 seropositive at baseline. Because no samples from the day 14 peak response were available, repertoires could be characterized only after the peak T cell response. The whole spike protein was spanned by vaccine-associated CD4 TCRs, and dominant responses were seen in regions 160-218 and 743-854. Epitopes outside the regions mutated in the B.1.351 and B.1.1.7 variants were reportedly recognized by nearly half of the unique spike-specific TCRs. In the small 56-69-year group, the increase in depth fell short of significance, most likely because of low power. Participants were mostly white British, with more females than males. The authors suggested clonal diversity may have been underestimated. A significant rise in spike-specific TCR breadth and depth was observed after two AZD1222 doses relative to day 0 and relative to MenACWY recipients.

For this chain, trimming is 4 bases at the V end and 9 bases at the J end, and the number of junction bases without a gene match is 6. The CDR3 spans 14 residues, from the cysteine through the phenylalanine. The kept DNA is CDR3 alone, 42 bases in frame from the first base. Sequences LNHDA (CDR1) and SQIVND (CDR2) are obtained from the germline V gene (reference sequence). The time point label, as the study defines it: about 28 days (+/-7) after the second vaccine dose. AZD1222 recipients with second doses at about 4 weeks or about 12 weeks were pooled, because spike-specific TCR depth and breadth did not differ between schedules. Vaccinee samples came from UK trials COV001 and COV002, including a single-blind randomized controlled phase 2/3 trial of AZD1222 (ChAdOx1 nCoV-19) in healthy adults. For TCRbeta chain sequencing, PBMC samples were collected from trial participants at day 0 and at day 28 after the second dose.

The CDR3 regions of human TCRbeta chains were subjected to immunosequencing. Per the source publication's procedure: Repertoire TCRs were matched against a reference library of SARS-CoV-2-specific TCRs generated with the MIRA antigen-specificity platform. Breadth meant the fraction of unique TCRs that were SARS-CoV-2-associated, whereas depth meant the fraction of total T cells that were SARS-CoV-2-associated. Each spike-specific TCR was assigned to its reactive spike region and to a CD4 or CD8 class using the MIRA data. Log10-transformed breadth and depth values were compared by one-way ANOVA with Sidak's multiple comparisons tests. In its TCRdb copy, this immuneACCESS table keeps in-frame sequences only and misses some clones. Where compared with another copy, unresolved V genes explain less than half of these, and the others have no known cause. V, J and clone size reflect that table, while D and trimming were determined from the DNA. This sample lists about 150,000 clones; 90% were detected once. The top ten hold about 1.6% of the sample.

Rearrangement joined TRBV19 to TRBJ2-1; 10 junctional bases match TRBD2. Sample: peripheral blood, taken 28 days after the second AZD1222 dose. The receptor was derived from an adult who received the AZD1222 COVID-19 vaccine. The CDR3 region: CASSTVTSGPEQFF. The nucleotides read TGTGCCAGTAGTACAGTGACTAGCGGGCCTGAGCAGTTCTTC.